Presented here are 16 T cell receptor beta chains from one specimen sequenced in a study of T cells expressing NK-cell markers. No DNA is given; TCRdb re-called the 5' RACE reads and lists each CDR3 protein once. This sample's table reports about 460,000 distinct CDR3 sequences. The sample comprised blood T cells: a sorted CD56 or NKG2C T cell subset, CD4+ or CD8+ T cells, or bulk PBMC T cells (not recorded which). The receptor source for this set is a woman between 45 and 65 years old in good health.

J is TRBJ2-5 and V is TRBV2; checking the TCRdb D call of TRBD1 is not possible without DNA. Germline-derived CDR1 and CDR2 are SNHLY and FYNNEI. The CDR3 totals 15 residues. The CDR3 is CASSGGTGAQETQYF.

The chain joins TRBV5-1 to TRBJ2-5. Germline V lookup: CDR1 SGHRS, CDR2 YFSETQ. The CDR3 spans 13 residues. The CDR3 sequence is CASGLGHQETQYF. Based on the CDR3 plus reference TRBV5-1 and TRBJ2-5, the full variable domain is KAGVTQTPRYLIKTRGQQVTLSCSPISGHRSVSWYQQTPGQGLQFLFEYFSETQRNKGNFPGRFSGRQFSNSRSEMNVSTLELGDSALYLCASGLGHQETQYFGPGTRLLVL.

The V and J genes are TRBV12-3 or TRBV12-4 and TRBJ2-1; TCRdb proposes TRBD2, but this gene call is untestable without DNA. This CDR3 is 13 amino acids long. The CDR3 is CASRQSTRDEQFF.

This chain joins TRBV5-1 and TRBJ2-2. This CDR3 has 15 amino acids. Looked up from germline, CDR1 is SGHRS and CDR2 is YFSETQ. Here the CDR3 reads CASSWDTSNTGELFF.

The chain joins TRBV6-6 to TRBJ2-7; TCRdb outputs TRBD1, but without DNA this stays unchecked. Germline V gives CDR1 MNHNY, CDR2 SVGAGI (reference sequence). The CDR3 is made up of 13 amino acids. CDR3 protein: CASGGDRAYEQYF.

The rearrangement uses TRBV5-1 and TRBJ1-5. Germline V gene lookup returns CDR1 SGHRS and CDR2 YFSETQ. This CDR3 is built from 15 residues. The chain's CDR3 is CASSLAGVGYQPQHF.

The rearrangement links TRBV4-1 to TRBJ1-3; checking the TCRdb D call of TRBD1 is not possible without DNA. Germline CDR1 is MGHRA and CDR2 is YSYEKL. This CDR3 is 16 amino acids long. Here the CDR3 reads CASSQEVTGGGNTIYF.

The V call is TRBV6-1, the J call TRBJ2-1. This CDR3 spans 11 amino acids. Germline V gives CDR1 MNHNS, CDR2 SASEGT. Here the CDR3 reads CASRSIDEQFF.

The CDR3 loop is CASSLSLDRVNYGYTF. V usage is TRBV27 and J usage is TRBJ1-2; the D call of TRBD1 rests on TCRdb alone, since no DNA is present to check it. The CDR3 is 16 amino acids. Per the germline V gene, CDR1 is MNHEY and CDR2 is SMNVEV (reference sequence).

This chain connects TRBV7-3 to TRBJ1-1; TCRdb returns TRBD1, unconfirmable since there is no DNA. CDR3 length equals 13 residues. Germline CDR1 reads SGHTA; CDR2 reads FQGTGA. CDR3: CASMAGVNTEAFF.

V usage is TRBV7-9 and J usage is TRBJ2-2; TCRdb picks TRBD2, but there is no DNA to check that call. This CDR3 has 11 amino acids. CDR1 SEHNR and CDR2 FQNEAQ come from the germline V gene (reference sequence). CDR3: CASSPPPWLFF.

This chain links TRBV11-2 with TRBJ2-1; with no DNA, the TCRdb D assignment of TRBD2 cannot be verified. The CDR3 runs 20 residues. Germline CDR1 is SGHAT and CDR2 is FQNNGV. The CDR3 reads CASSPKRGLVSGIGRDEQFF.

This chain links TRBV27 with TRBJ2-5; the D gene TCRdb calls, TRBD1, cannot be checked with no DNA. Per germline, CDR1 MNHEY and CDR2 SMNVEV (reference sequence). The CDR3 contains 16 residues. This CDR3 reads CASSLLGGSGEETQYF.

V is TRBV3-1 and J is TRBJ2-1; TCRdb picks TRBD2, but there is no DNA to check that call. Germline-derived CDR1 and CDR2 are LGHDT and YNNKEL (reference sequence). The CDR3 is made up of 17 amino acids. CDR3 in amino acids: CASSQDWGTSGNNEQFF.

V and J are TRBV6-1 and TRBJ2-5. The CDR3 spans 16 residues. Germline V CDR1 and CDR2: MNHNS, SASEGT. CDR3 protein: CASSEDVGRFQETQYF.

J is TRBJ2-7 and V is TRBV5-6; TCRdb selects TRBD2, and the lack of DNA leaves this call unchecked. From germline, CDR1 is SGHDT and CDR2 YYEEEE. This CDR3 is built from 15 residues. CDR3 residues: CASSLPGLAAYEQYF. Full variable domain (remainder filled in from reference TRBV5-6 and TRBJ2-7): DAGVTQSPTHLIKTRGQQVTLRCSPKSGHDTVSWYQQALGQGPQFIFQYYEEEERQRGNFPDRFSGHQFPNYSSELNVNALLLGDSALYLCASSLPGLAAYEQYFGPGTRLTVT.